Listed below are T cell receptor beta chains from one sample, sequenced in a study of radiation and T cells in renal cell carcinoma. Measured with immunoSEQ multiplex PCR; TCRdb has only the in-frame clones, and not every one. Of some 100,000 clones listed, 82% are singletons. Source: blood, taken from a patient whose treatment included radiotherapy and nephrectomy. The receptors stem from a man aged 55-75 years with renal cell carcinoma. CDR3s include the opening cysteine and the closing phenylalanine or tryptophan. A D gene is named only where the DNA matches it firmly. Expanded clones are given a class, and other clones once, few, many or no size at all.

CASSHHKNTEAFF,TGTGCCAGCAGTCACCACAAGAACACTGAAGCTTTCTTT,TRBJ1-1,.,.,TRBV6-6
CASSPGQWHNSNQPQHF,TGTGCCAGCAGCCCGGGACAGTGGCATAATAGCAATCAGCCCCAGCATTTT,TRBJ1-5,TRBD1,.,TRBV28
CASRDLDVAKNIQYF,TGTGCCAGCAGGGACTTGGACGTAGCCAAAAACATTCAGTACTTC,TRBJ2-4,.,.,TRBV19
CASTIGIAGVGDTQYF,TGTGCCAGCACCATAGGGATTGCGGGAGTGGGAGATACGCAGTATTTT,TRBJ2-3,TRBD2,.,TRBV28
CAWNPGLDTDTQYF,TGTGCCTGGAACCCGGGACTAGATACAGATACGCAGTATTTT,TRBJ2-3,TRBD2,.,TRBV30
CASSYRVSETQYF,TGTGCCAGCAGCTATCGGGTGTCCGAGACCCAGTACTTC,TRBJ2-5,.,.,TRBV28
CASSQVLGTEAFF,TGTGCCAGCAGCCAGGTGCTGGGCACTGAAGCTTTCTTT,TRBJ1-1,.,few,TRBV6-5
CASRFTGYGYTF,TGTGCCAGCAGATTCACAGGATATGGCTACACCTTC,TRBJ1-2,.,.,TRBV6-5
CASSLAGGRETQYF,TGTGCCAGCAGCTTAGCCGGGGGGCGGGAGACCCAGTACTTC,TRBJ2-5,.,.,TRBV7-2
CASSSQTSGTETQYF,TGTGCCAGCAGCTCGCAGACTAGCGGGACGGAGACCCAGTACTTC,TRBJ2-5,TRBD2,.,TRBV5-4
CASSKDGTDTQYF,TGCGCCAGCAGTAAGGACGGCACAGATACGCAGTATTTT,TRBJ2-3,.,.,TRBV5-1
CASSGTNYNYGYTF,TGTGCCAGCAGCGGGACTAACTACAACTATGGCTACACCTTC,TRBJ1-2,.,.,TRBV9
CASSPPGGAGQPQHF,TGTGCCAGCTCACCACCGGGAGGGGCCGGCCAGCCCCAGCATTTT,TRBJ1-5,.,.,TRBV18
CASSLLGEVNTEAFF,TGTGCCAGCAGTTTGCTGGGGGAGGTGAACACTGAAGCTTTCTTT,TRBJ1-1,.,.,TRBV27
CASAPRDYGNEQFF,TGCGCCAGCGCTCCCCGGGACTACGGCAATGAGCAGTTCTTC,TRBJ2-1,TRBD2,.,TRBV5-1
CASSPPVGRAWNEQFF,TGTGCCAGCTCACCACCGGTCGGGAGGGCTTGGAATGAGCAGTTCTTC,TRBJ2-1,TRBD2,.,TRBV18